These 9 T cell receptor beta chains came from one sample sequenced in a study of prognosis after radiotherapy for stage I lung cancer (dated by TCRdb to the early 2020s). Data came from an Illumina HiSeq 3000. Two rounds of multiplex PCR on genomic DNA were used to amplify the TCR beta CDR3 region. The first PCR round used primers specific to each TRBV and TRBJ gene, with sequences filed in Chinese patent CN105087789A. Clones were called with MiXCR by TCRdb after fastp trimmed the public reads at Q25, and only in-frame beta chains were retained. Merged by CDR3 protein, the rows form single entries marked with the most common genes and DNA. In this sample the table shows nearly 25,000 distinct CDR3 sequences, about 36% of which occur a single time. The top ten hold roughly 60% of the sample. Sequencing was performed on PBMCs, taken before or after stereotactic body radiation therapy (not recorded which). The receptors were gathered from a donor older than 45 with non-small cell lung cancer.

The chain is built from TRBV12-3 or TRBV12-4 and TRBJ1-2, with a tentative D call TRBD1 (6 bases). V was clipped by 6 bases and J by 8 bases, with 19 bases between them. The CDR3 loop spans 14 amino acids. CDR3 nucleotide sequence: TGTGCCAGCAGCCGTGTGTGGGGGCGGGACGGCTACACCTTC. Translation gives CASSRVWGRDGYTF.

The V call is TRBV9, the J call TRBJ1-1; D gene unclear. Germline V gives CDR1 SGDLS, CDR2 YYNGEE. Trimming removed 2 bases at V and 3 bases at J, with 5 bases between. The CDR3 has 12 residues. This CDR3 reads CASSVGDTEAFF. In nucleotides, the CDR3 is TGTGCCAGCAGCGTTGGGGACACTGAAGCTTTCTTT.

V gene TRBV5-8 combines with J gene TRBJ2-1; D call uncertain. The length of the CDR3 is 15 residues. Trimming took off 9 bases at V and 0 bases at J, with 16 bases between the two ends. Germline values: CDR1 SGHTS, CDR2 YDEGEE. The CDR3 bases are TGTGCCACCCACCAATTTGTGAGCTCCTACAATGAGCAGTTCTTC. This sequence encodes CATHQFVSSYNEQFF.

This clonotype was seen many times. The gene calls are TRBV9 and TRBJ2-5, with 7 bases that match TRBD2. The CDR3 runs 14 residues. CDR1 is SGDLS, CDR2 YYNGEE, per germline. Trimming removed 4 bases from V and 4 bases from J; junction bases left unmatched: 7. The CDR3 DNA follows: TGTGCCAGCAGCAGCGGGGTGGGTGTAGAGACCCAGTACTTC. Protein sequence: CASSSGVGVETQYF.

A word on this clonotype: A read error may explain this, as a much larger clone is one base away. The V gene is TRBV19, the J gene TRBJ1-1; D is undetermined. CDR1 and CDR2 from the germline V gene are LNHDA and SQIVND (reference sequence). The CDR3 loop spans 13 amino acids. Deletions cut 5 bases from V and 4 bases from J, with 11 bases between. The CDR3 coding sequence is TGTGCCAGTAGTGTTCTACCAGGCACTGAAGCTTTCTTT. It is translated as CASSVLPGTEAFF.

This clonotype was observed at least ten times. The chain couples TRBV19 to TRBJ1-2; 8 bases agree with TRBD1. The CDR3 is 13 residues long. V dropped 9 bases and J dropped 4; count of bases not matched to a gene: 7. Germline assignment: CDR1 LNHDA and CDR2 SQIVND (reference sequence). The CDR3 region is CASQQGQAYGYTF. The CDR3, as DNA: TGTGCCAGCCAACAGGGACAGGCCTATGGCTACACCTTC.

The table lists this clonotype with many counts. The J gene is TRBJ2-5, the V gene TRBV12-3 or TRBV12-4; D is unresolved. The CDR3 loop spans 12 amino acids. With 3 bases removed from V and 7 bases from J, the gap between germline ends came to 9 bases. The CDR3 region has the DNA TGTGCCAGCAGTTTGCCTGTCGGGACCCAGTACTTC. As protein: CASSLPVGTQYF.

For this clonotype: This sequence may be a read error, since a much larger clone differs from it by one base. V and J are TRBV5-1 and TRBJ1-1; the match to TRBD1 covers 11 bases. CDR1 and CDR2 from the germline V gene are SGHRS and YFSETQ. The CDR3 totals 18 residues. The J segment lost 2 bases and the V segment lost 2 bases, leaving 11 bases of the junction unmatched. For the CDR3, the DNA is TGCGCCAGCAGCTTACGCCCCGGGACAGGGGGTGATAACACTGAAGCTTTCTTT. It specifies CASSLRPGTGGDNTEAFF. Filled out from reference TRBV5-1 and TRBJ1-1, the complete variable domain reads KAGVTQTPRYLIKTRGQQVTLSCSPISGHRSVSWYQQTPGQGLQFLFEYFSETQRNKGNFPGRFSGRQFSNSRSEMNVSTLELGDSALYLCASSLRPGTGGDNTEAFFGQGTRLTVV.

This clonotype was found many times. J is TRBJ2-2 and V is TRBV24-1; 11 bases match TRBD1. The V gene's germline CDR1 is KGHDR and CDR2 SFDVKD. Unmatched junction bases numbered 4, after V lost 7 bases and J lost 4 bases. This CDR3 spans 15 amino acids. This chain's CDR3 is CATRRGQGVTGELFF. In DNA, the CDR3 is TGTGCCACCAGGAGGGGACAGGGGGTCACCGGGGAGCTGTTTTTT.